This passage covers 14 T cell receptor beta chains from one sample sequenced in a study of shared clonotypes between healthy human individuals. Profiling relied on immunoSEQ multiplex PCR, and the TCRdb table lists in-frame clones only, not all of them. Of approximately 1,000,000 clones listed, 75% to 85% are singletons. The sequenced material came from memory CD4+ T cells from PBMCs. The subset is: CD45RA-negative fraction. Source of these receptors: a man in his late teens or twenties in good health. Some clones in this sample may be carry-over from other donors' samples.

As concerns this clone: The same CDR3 can be traced to other DNA sequences in this sample. The chain uses TRBV5-1 and TRBJ2-7; 11 bases are shared with TRBD2. Germline assignment: CDR1 SGHRS and CDR2 YFSETQ. With 2 bases clipped from V and 6 bases from J, the junction kept 4 bases outside the gene matches. The CDR3 contains 14 residues. CDR3 sequence reads: CASSLTSGSGEQYF. The CDR3 DNA reads as TGCGCCAGCAGCTTAACTAGCGGGAGCGGCGAGCAGTACTTC.

The J gene is TRBJ2-7, the V gene TRBV18; TRBD2 matches at 9 bases. V was pared by 6 bases and J by 5 bases, with 2 bases of the junction left unmatched. The germline V gene encodes CDR1 KGHSH and CDR2 LQKENI. The CDR3 runs 12 residues. The chain's CDR3 is CASSVAGDEQYF. The CDR3, as DNA: TGTGCCAGCTCGGTAGCGGGAGACGAGCAGTACTTC. Combining the CDR3 with reference TRBV18 and TRBJ2-7 gives the whole variable domain NAGVMQNPRHLVRRRGQEARLRCSPMKGHSHVYWYRQLPEEGLKFMVYLQKENIIDESGMPKERFSAEFPKEGPSILRIQQVVRGDSAAYFCASSVAGDEQYFGPGTRLTVT.

The rearrangement uses TRBV4-2 and TRBJ2-5, with D perhaps matching TRBD2 (6 bases). The germline CDR1 and CDR2 sequences are LGHNA and YNFKEQ. The CDR3 consists of 14 residues. Trimming left V 1 base short and J 3 bases short, with 9 bases between. CDR3 region: CASSQGASEETQYF. Written as DNA, the CDR3 is TGTGCCAGCAGCCAAGGGGCTAGCGAAGAGACCCAGTACTTC.

This chain links TRBV5-1 with TRBJ2-1, with 8 positions matching TRBD2. Germline assignment: CDR1 SGHRS and CDR2 YFSETQ. With V trimmed by 5 bases and J by 10 bases, 8 bases remained unmatched. The CDR3 is made up of 13 amino acids. CDR3 bases: TGCGCCAGCAGGTCTCCTGCGGGAGGAGAGCAGTTCTTC. Residues: CASRSPAGGEQFF. The full variable domain, completed using reference TRBV5-1 and TRBJ2-1, is KAGVTQTPRYLIKTRGQQVTLSCSPISGHRSVSWYQQTPGQGLQFLFEYFSETQRNKGNFPGRFSGRQFSNSRSEMNVSTLELGDSALYLCASRSPAGGEQFFGPGTRLTVL.

The chain carries TRBV6-5 and TRBJ2-5; D is undetermined. This CDR3 spans 13 amino acids. The germline CDR1 and CDR2 sequences are MNHEY and SVGAGI. Trimming removed 1 base from V and 0 bases from J, with 3 bases in between. The CDR3 bases are TGTGCCAGCAGTTACTACTACCAAGAGACCCAGTACTTC. Amino acids: CASSYYYQETQYF.

The V gene is TRBV6-5, the J gene TRBJ1-1, with D perhaps TRBD1 (6 bases). V was trimmed by 7 bases and J by 7 bases, leaving 10 bases between them. The CDR3 length is 11 residues. Germline-derived CDR1 and CDR2 are MNHEY and SVGAGI. CDR3 DNA: TGTGCCAGCACCAGGGGCGGTGAAGCTTTCTTT. Its translation: CASTRGGEAFF.

The chain combines TRBV6-1 with TRBJ2-5; perhaps TRBD2 as D (5 bases). V lost 6 bases and J lost 5, with 10 bases in between. Germline V gene data show CDR1 as MNHNS and CDR2 as SASEGT. The CDR3 runs 12 residues. The DNA of the CDR3 is TGTGCCAGCAGCCCCTGGAGGGAGACCCAGTACTTC. It is translated as CASSPWRETQYF.

V usage is TRBV9 and J usage is TRBJ2-4; the D gene is possibly TRBD1 (6 bases). The germline gives CDR1 SGDLS, CDR2 YYNGEE. V was cut by 3 bases and J by 8 bases, with 12 bases left in between. The CDR3 extends over 13 amino acids. The chain's CDR3 is CASSAGEGDIQYF. As DNA, the CDR3 is TGTGCCAGCAGCGCGGGCGAGGGGGACATTCAGTACTTC.

V and J are TRBV7-9 and TRBJ2-3; no clear D. The ends were cut back, 5 bases at V and 6 bases at J, with 12 bases in the middle. Germline V gene lookup returns CDR1 SEHNR and CDR2 FQNEAQ (reference sequence). The CDR3 contains 13 residues. The CDR3 DNA reads TGTGCCAGCAGCCAGCCCAGCCGGGATACGCAGTATTTT. It encodes CASSQPSRDTQYF.

DNA for the CDR3: TGTGCCAGCAGGAGATTAGCGGGGGCATTCTACAATGAGCAGTTCTTC. Translating gives CASRRLAGAFYNEQFF. J is TRBJ2-1 and V is TRBV2; 9 bases line up with TRBD2. J gave up 3 bases and V 6 bases, and 9 bases lay outside the gene matches. Germline CDR1 SNHLY, CDR2 FYNNEI. The CDR3 runs to 16 residues.

This clone was recorded once. The chain couples TRBV2 to TRBJ1-4, with TRBD1 identical over 11 bases. The CDR3 spans 15 residues. J was trimmed by 7 bases and V by 4 bases; bases with no gene match: 5. Germline lookup yields CDR1 SNHLY and CDR2 FYNNEI. CDR3 nucleotides: TGTGCCAGCAGTGCTCAGGGACAGGGGGGTGAAAAACTGTTTTTT. This translates into CASSAQGQGGEKLFF.

The V and J genes are TRBV10-3 and TRBJ2-2; D tentatively reads TRBD1 or TRBD2 (5 bases each). The CDR3 contains 18 residues. Germline CDR1 and CDR2: ENHRY and SYGVKD. The V gene lost 3 bases and the J gene lost 1 base, with 18 bases spanning the gap. The CDR3 nucleotides are TGTGCCATCAGTGATCGGGACGGAAAGGCCCTGAACACCGGGGAGCTGTTTTTT. Amino acid sequence: CAISDRDGKALNTGELFF.

This clone has only one observation. The rearrangement joins TRBV5-8 to TRBJ1-4; D unclear. Trimming removed 3 bases at V and 2 bases at J, with 8 bases between. Germline V lookup: CDR1 SGHTS, CDR2 YDEGEE. The CDR3 covers 14 residues. CDR3 sequence reads: CASSYVGTNEKLFF. The CDR3, as DNA: TGTGCCAGCAGCTATGTCGGGACTAATGAAAAACTGTTTTTT.

This clone was seen only a few times. This chain connects TRBV28 to TRBJ1-1, with D tentatively TRBD1 (6 bases). Germline CDR1 is MDHEN and CDR2 is SYDVKM. This CDR3 region has 15 residues. V was cut by 2 bases and J by 4 bases, with 14 bases left in between. CDR3: CASSLGGRMSTEAFF. DNA of the CDR3: TGTGCCAGCAGTTTAGGGGGCAGAATGAGCACTGAAGCTTTCTTT. Full variable domain (missing parts from reference TRBV28 and TRBJ1-1): DVKVTQSSRYLVKRTGEKVFLECVQDMDHENMFWYRQDPGLGLRLIYFSYDVKMKEKGDIPEGYSVSREKKERFSLILESASTNQTSMYLCASSLGGRMSTEAFFGQGTRLTVV.